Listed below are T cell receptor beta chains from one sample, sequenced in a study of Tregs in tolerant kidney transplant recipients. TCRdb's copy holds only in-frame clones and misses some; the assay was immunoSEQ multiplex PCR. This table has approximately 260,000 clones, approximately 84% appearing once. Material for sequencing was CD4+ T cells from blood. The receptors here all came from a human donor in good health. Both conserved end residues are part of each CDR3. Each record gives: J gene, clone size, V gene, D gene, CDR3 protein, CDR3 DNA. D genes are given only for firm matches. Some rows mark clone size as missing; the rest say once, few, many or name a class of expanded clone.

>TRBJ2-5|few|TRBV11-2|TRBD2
CASSSWGGGPEQYF
TGTGCCAGCAGCTCGTGGGGCGGGGGGCCGGAGCAGTACTTC
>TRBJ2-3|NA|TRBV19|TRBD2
CASSPQGRGGVSTDTQYF
TGTGCCAGTAGTCCCCAGGGGCGGGGGGGCGTAAGCACAGATACGCAGTATTTT
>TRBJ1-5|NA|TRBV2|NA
CASTGGARQPQHF
TGTGCCAGCACTGGGGGCGCTCGGCAGCCCCAGCATTTT
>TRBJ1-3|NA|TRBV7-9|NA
CASSLPTSTANSGNTIYF
TGTGCCAGCAGCCTCCCAACCTCGACTGCAAACTCTGGAAACACCATATATTTT
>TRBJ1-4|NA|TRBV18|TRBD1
CASSPGGGLNEKLFF
TGTGCCAGCTCACCTGGAGGGGGCCTTAATGAAAAACTGTTTTTT
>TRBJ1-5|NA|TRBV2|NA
CASSFRALQHF
TGTGCCAGCAGTTTCCGGGCTCTCCAGCATTTT
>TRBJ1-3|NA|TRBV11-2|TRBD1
CASSLGQGMNTIYF
TGTGCCAGCAGCCTAGGACAGGGGATGAACACCATATATTTT
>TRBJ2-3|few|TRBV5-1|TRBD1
CASSLGQGDTQYF
TGCGCCAGCAGCTTGGGACAGGGGGATACGCAGTATTTT
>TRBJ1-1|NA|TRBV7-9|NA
CASSSYSTEAFF
TGTGCCAGCAGCTCCTATAGCACTGAAGCTTTCTTT
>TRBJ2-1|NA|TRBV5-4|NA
CASSLVSSYNEQFF
TGTGCCAGCAGCTTGGTCTCTTCCTACAATGAGCAGTTCTTC
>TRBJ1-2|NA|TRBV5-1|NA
CASSWGGPNYGYTF
TGCGCCAGCAGCTGGGGCGGTCCTAACTATGGCTACACCTTC
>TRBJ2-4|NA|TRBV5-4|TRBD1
CASGEAGQGSLTVQYF
TGTGCCAGCGGAGAGGCGGGACAGGGCTCTCTCACGGTTCAGTACTTC
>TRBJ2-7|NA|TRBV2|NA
CASSDSITYEQYF
TGTGCCAGCAGTGACTCGATTACCTACGAGCAGTACTTC
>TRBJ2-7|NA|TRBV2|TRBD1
CASSAGQGTYEQYF
TGTGCCAGCAGTGCGGGACAGGGGACCTACGAGCAGTACTTC
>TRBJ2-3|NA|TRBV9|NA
CASSARSNTDTQYF
TGTGCCAGCAGCGCAAGAAGCAACACAGATACGCAGTATTTT
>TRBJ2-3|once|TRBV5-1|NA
CASSRLGGTDTQYF
TGCGCCAGCTCCCGCCTCGGGGGCACAGATACGCAGTATTTT
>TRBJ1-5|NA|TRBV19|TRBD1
CASSQDRGGWQPQHF
TGTGCCAGTAGCCAAGACAGGGGCGGATGGCAGCCCCAGCATTTT
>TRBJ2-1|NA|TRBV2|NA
CASSVGSYNEQFF
TGTGCCAGCAGCGTCGGGTCCTACAATGAGCAGTTCTTC
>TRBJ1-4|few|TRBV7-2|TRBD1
CASSTGTGVLNEKLFF
TGTGCCAGCAGCACAGGGACAGGGGTGCTTAATGAAAAACTGTTTTTT
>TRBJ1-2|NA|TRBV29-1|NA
CSAGDVRGYTF
TGCAGCGCCGGTGACGTGCGTGGCTACACCTTC
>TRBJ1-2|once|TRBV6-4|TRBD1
CASSESGQRYGYTF
TGTGCCAGCAGTGAATCGGGACAGCGCTATGGCTACACCTTC
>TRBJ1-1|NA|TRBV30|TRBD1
CAWFSHRGSTEAFF
TGTGCCTGGTTCTCCCACAGGGGGAGTACTGAAGCTTTCTTT
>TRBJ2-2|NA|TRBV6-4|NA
CASSGQTPGARVPGELFF
TGTGCCAGCAGTGGACAGACACCGGGGGCGAGGGTCCCCGGGGAGCTGTTTTTT
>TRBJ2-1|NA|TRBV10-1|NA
CASSEQIANEQFF
TGCGCCAGCAGTGAGCAGATAGCAAATGAGCAGTTCTTC
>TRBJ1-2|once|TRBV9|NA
CASSLTTFNYGYTF
TGTGCCAGCAGCTTAACGACTTTTAACTATGGCTACACCTTC
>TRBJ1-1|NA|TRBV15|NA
CATSREGRTEAFF
TGTGCCACCAGCAGAGAAGGGAGGACTGAAGCTTTCTTT
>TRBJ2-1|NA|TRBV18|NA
CASSRISGDPQFF
TGTGCCAGCTCACGGATTAGCGGCGACCCGCAGTTCTTC
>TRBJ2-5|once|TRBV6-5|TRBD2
CASSYSGGVPGTQYF
TGTGCCAGCAGTTACTCGGGGGGGGTCCCAGGGACCCAGTACTTC
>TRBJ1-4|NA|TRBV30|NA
CAWSPQGGNEKLFF
TGTGCCTGGAGTCCACAGGGAGGTAATGAAAAACTGTTTTTT
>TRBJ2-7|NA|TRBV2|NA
CASSRPNYEQYF
TGTGCCAGCAGCCGGCCGAACTACGAGCAGTACTTC
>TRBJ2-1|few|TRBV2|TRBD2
CAKPGLAGGEQFF
TGTGCCAAGCCGGGACTAGCGGGAGGGGAGCAGTTCTTC
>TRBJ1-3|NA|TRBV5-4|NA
CASSLRREGGNTIYF
TGTGCCAGCAGCTTGAGGAGGGAAGGTGGAAACACCATATATTTT
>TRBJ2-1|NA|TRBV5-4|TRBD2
CASSLGLAGSYNEQFF
TGTGCCAGCAGCCTGGGACTAGCGGGGTCGTACAATGAGCAGTTCTTC
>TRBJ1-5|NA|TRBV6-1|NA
CASSSGGTGNQPQHF
TGTGCCAGCAGCTCGGGAGGGACGGGCAATCAGCCCCAGCATTTT
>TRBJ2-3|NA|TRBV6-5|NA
CANSYARGTDTQYF
TGTGCCAACAGTTACGCGAGGGGCACAGATACGCAGTATTTT
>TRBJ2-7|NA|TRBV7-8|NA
CASSLALFGTPTYEQYF
TGTGCCAGCAGCTTGGCCCTTTTCGGGACACCGACCTACGAGCAGTACTTC
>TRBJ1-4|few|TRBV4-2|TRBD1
CASSGQGYEKLFF
TGTGCCAGCAGCGGACAGGGGTATGAAAAACTGTTTTTT